This T cell receptor beta chain was sequenced for a study of T cells in localized non-small cell lung cancer. Trimming shortened V by 5 bases and J by 0 bases, and 11 bases separated the two germline ends. The CDR3 loop spans 15 amino acids. The V gene's germline CDR1 is MNHGY and CDR2 SAAAGT. A remark on this clone: Its antigen is unknown.

Here immunoSEQ multiplex PCR was the method, and the copy in TCRdb shows in-frame clones only, minus some. The repertoire holds about 870 clones, with about a quarter as singletons. Study results and limitations: Within adjacent lung there appeared a median approximately 62 of the top 100 tumor clones. The highest T cell clonality was in uninvolved adjacent lung, above tumor.

V gene TRBV6-8 combines with J gene TRBJ1-5; D remains ambiguous. The TCR comes from a male donor older than 55 with stage I lung adenocarcinoma. The starting material was normal lung tissue next to the tumor, obtained before any cancer treatment. CDR3 sequence (DNA): TGTGCCAGCAGTGTCACAGCTTATAGCAATCAGCCCCAGCATTTT. Its protein product is CASSVTAYSNQPQHF.